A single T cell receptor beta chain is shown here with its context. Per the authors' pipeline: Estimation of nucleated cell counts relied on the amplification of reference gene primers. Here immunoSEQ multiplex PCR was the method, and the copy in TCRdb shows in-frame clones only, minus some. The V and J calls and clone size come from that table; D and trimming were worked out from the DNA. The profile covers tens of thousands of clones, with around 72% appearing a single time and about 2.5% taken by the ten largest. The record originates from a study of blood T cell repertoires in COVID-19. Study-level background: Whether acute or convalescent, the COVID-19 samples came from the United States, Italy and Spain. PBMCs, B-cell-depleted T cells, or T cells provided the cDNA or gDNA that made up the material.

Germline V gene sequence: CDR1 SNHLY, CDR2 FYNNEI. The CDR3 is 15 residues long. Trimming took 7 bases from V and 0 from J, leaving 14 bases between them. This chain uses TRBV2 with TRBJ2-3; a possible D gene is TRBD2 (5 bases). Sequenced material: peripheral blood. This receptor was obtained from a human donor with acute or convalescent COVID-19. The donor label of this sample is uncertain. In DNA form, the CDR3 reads TGTGCCAGCACCCCTAGCCCTTCTAGCACAGATACGCAGTATTTT. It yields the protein CASTPSPSSTDTQYF.